Described below is a single T cell receptor (beta chain) sequence and its context. Its target is not known. This entry comes from a study of CXCR3-negative and CXCR3-positive naive CD8 T cells. General observations from the study: Diversity in memory CD8+ cells fell much lower than the comparably high levels seen in both naive subsets. CXCR3 levels fell partly with cryopreservation; most assays relied on fresh PBMCs. The TRB CDR3s that CXCR3-positive naive cells carried were more hydrophobic than those of CXCR3-negative naive cells.

The libraries of TRB cDNA were prepared using 5' RACE with UMI labels. No DNA is given; TCRdb re-called the 5' RACE reads and lists each CDR3 protein once. This sample's table has 70,000 to 100,000 distinct CDR3 sequences. All CD8+ T cell subsets were sorted in triplicate at fewer than 350,000 cells each. Sequencing used naive CXCR3- CD8+ T cells from blood. Regarding subset: CD45RO-CCR7+CD27+CD95- naive CD8+ T cells lacking CXCR3 (TNR3-). This clonotype was obtained from a human donor in good health. Some clones in this sample may be carry-over from other donors' samples.

The CDR3 is CSVAGQGEIEQYF. This rearrangement joins TRBV29-1 to TRBJ2-7; as DNA is missing, the TRBD1 call by TCRdb cannot be tested. CDR1 SQVTM and CDR2 ANQGSEA come from the germline V gene. The CDR3 runs to 13 residues.